This TCR beta chain was recorded in a study of early T cells in non-severe SARS-CoV-2 infection (dated by TCRdb to the early 2020s). For context, the study as a whole: Because TCR sequencing was done on bulk RNA from unsorted whole blood, the alpha and beta chains could not be paired. What the work shows at the level of the full study, not this receptor alone: VDJdb matching was skewed toward anti-spike CD8 responses and likely underestimated virus-specific expansions by missing private and CD4 specificities.

The study was a case-control design nested within a healthcare worker cohort in London, UK, with weekly nasopharyngeal swab PCR tests and blood sampling. Between 23 and 31 March 2020, the week of the UK lockdown, healthcare workers were enrolled and then followed up weekly for as long as 16 weeks. Receptors were amplified or captured by 5' RACE. The sequencing machine was a NextSeq 500. In the TCR library protocol, unique molecular identifiers were attached to individual cDNA molecules to correct for PCR bias and sequencing error. TCR alpha and beta chains were both sequenced, and the abundances of alpha and beta sequences in each sample were closely correlated with each other. The original methods were these. Decombinator V4 was used to perform V gene, J gene and CDR3 annotation of TCR sequences. TCRs were defined as expanded if a significant change between any two time points was detected under a Poisson model with p below 0.0001. TCR abundances were normalised to the total number of TCRs sequenced in each sample and reported as counts per million. MAIT TCRs were defined by TRAV1-2 paired with TRAJ12, TRAJ20 or TRAJ33, and iNKT TCRs by TRAV10 paired with TRAJ18. A search of VDJdb, accessed on 1 November 2021, was run for TCRs annotated to CMV, EBV and SARS-CoV-2, with TCRs annotated for multiple antigens excluded. TCRdb trimmed the raw reads at Q25, called clones with MiXCR and kept productive beta chains. CDR3 protein duplicates are merged, each entry listing the most common genes and DNA. These V and J calls are TCRdb output, not the study's own analysis. The sample table contains about 48,000 distinct CDR3 sequences; only one count was recorded for roughly 5.3% of them. 4.5% of the sample comes from the top ten.

Inclusive of the bounding cysteine and phenylalanine, the CDR3 is 15 residues long. Only the CDR3 portion is preserved as DNA: 45 bases, with reading frame beginning at the first base. Relative to germline, V is 3 bases shorter and J is 5 bases shorter, with 16 bases between their ends. For CDR1 and CDR2, the germline V gene lists SGHVS and FNYEAQ. This clonotype has a handful of counts. Its antigen is unknown. No qualities accompany the bases; no much larger clone lies one base away. Sequenced sample: whole blood. This clonotype was sampled from an adult who was a healthcare worker with PCR-confirmed SARS-CoV-2 infection or an uninfected control (not recorded which). The V gene is TRBV7-6 and the J gene is TRBJ2-5; the D gene may be TRBD1 or TRBD2, since each aligns over 6 bases. The bases are TGTGCCAGCAGCTTGGTTGGGGGGCGAGGGGAGACCCAGTACTTC. Translated, this is CASSLVGGRGETQYF.